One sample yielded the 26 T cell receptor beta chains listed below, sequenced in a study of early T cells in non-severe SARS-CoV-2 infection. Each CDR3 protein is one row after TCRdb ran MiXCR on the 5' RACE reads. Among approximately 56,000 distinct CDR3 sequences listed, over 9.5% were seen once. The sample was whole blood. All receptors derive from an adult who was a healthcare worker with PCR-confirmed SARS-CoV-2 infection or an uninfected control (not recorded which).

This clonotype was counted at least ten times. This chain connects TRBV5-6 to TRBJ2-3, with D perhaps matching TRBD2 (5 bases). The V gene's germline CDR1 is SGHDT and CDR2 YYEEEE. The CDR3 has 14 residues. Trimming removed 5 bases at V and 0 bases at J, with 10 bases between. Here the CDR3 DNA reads TGTGCCAGCAGTTTTGGGGAGAGCACAGATACGCAGTATTTT. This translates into CASSFGESTDTQYF.

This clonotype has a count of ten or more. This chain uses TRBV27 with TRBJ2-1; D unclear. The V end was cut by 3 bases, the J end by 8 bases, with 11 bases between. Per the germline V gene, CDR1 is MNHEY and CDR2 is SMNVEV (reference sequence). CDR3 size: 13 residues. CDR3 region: CASSFEVGDEQFF. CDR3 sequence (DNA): TGTGCCAGCAGTTTTGAGGTTGGGGATGAGCAGTTCTTC.

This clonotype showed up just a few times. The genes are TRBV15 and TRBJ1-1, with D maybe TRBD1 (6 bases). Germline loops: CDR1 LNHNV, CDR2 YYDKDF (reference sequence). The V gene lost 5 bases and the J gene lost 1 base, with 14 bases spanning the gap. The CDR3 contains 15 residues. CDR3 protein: CATSGVQGENTEAFF. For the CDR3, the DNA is TGTGCCACCAGCGGAGTACAGGGAGAGAACACTGAAGCTTTCTTT.

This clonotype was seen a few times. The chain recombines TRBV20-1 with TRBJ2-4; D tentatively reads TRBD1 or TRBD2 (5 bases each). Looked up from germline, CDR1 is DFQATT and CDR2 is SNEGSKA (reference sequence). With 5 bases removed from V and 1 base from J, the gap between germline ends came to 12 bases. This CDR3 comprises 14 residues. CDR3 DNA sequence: TGCAGTGCTCGGGACCCTGGGGCCAAAAACATTCAGTACTTC. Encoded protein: CSARDPGAKNIQYF.

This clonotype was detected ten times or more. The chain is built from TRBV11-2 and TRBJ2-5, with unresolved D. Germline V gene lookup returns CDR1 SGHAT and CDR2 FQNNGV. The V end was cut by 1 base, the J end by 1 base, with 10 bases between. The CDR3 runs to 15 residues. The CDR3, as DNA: TGTGCCAGCAGCTTAGGGGGTAGGATCCAAGAGACCCAGTACTTC. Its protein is CASSLGGRIQETQYF.

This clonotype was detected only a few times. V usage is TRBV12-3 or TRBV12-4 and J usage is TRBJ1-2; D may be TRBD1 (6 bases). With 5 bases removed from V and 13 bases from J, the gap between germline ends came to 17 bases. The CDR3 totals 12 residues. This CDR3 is CASSPGQVRPTF. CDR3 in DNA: TGTGCCAGCAGTCCGGGACAAGTCCGCCCCACCTTC.

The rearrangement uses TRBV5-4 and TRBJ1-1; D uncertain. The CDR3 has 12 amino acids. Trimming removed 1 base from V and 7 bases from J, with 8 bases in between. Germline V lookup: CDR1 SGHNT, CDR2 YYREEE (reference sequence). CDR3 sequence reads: CASSLYHNEAFF. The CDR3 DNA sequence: TGTGCCAGCAGCTTGTACCACAATGAAGCTTTCTTT.

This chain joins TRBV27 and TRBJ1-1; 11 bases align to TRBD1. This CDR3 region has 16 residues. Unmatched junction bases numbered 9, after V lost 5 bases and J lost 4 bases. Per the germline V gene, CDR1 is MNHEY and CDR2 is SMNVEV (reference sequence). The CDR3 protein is CASSQGTGGGSTEAFF. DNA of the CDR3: TGTGCCAGCAGTCAAGGGACAGGGGGTGGGAGCACTGAAGCTTTCTTT.

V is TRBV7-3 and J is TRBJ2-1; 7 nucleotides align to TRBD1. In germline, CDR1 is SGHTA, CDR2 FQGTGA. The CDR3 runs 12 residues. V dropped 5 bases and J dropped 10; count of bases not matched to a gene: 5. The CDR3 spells CASSPTGREQFF. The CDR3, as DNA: TGTGCCAGCAGCCCGACAGGGAGAGAGCAGTTCTTC. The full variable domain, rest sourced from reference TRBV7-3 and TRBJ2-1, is GAGVSQTPSNKVTEKGKYVELRCDPISGHTALYWYRQSLGQGPEFLIYFQGTGAADDSGLPNDRFFAVRPEGSVSTLKIQRTERGDSAVYLCASSPTGREQFFGPGTRLTVL.

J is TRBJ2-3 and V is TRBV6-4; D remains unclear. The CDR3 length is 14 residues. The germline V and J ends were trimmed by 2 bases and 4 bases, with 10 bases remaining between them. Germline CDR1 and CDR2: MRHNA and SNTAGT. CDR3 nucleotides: TGTGCCAGCAGTGACCGGCCCTCGGCAGATACGCAGTATTTT. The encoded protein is CASSDRPSADTQYF.

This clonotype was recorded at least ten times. The CDR3 reads CASSRDRDEQFF. The DNA for the CDR3 is TGTGCCAGCAGCCGGGACAGGGATGAGCAGTTCTTC. The chain is built from TRBV6-5 and TRBJ2-1; 9 bases match TRBD1. The CDR3 totals 12 residues. Germline V gene data show CDR1 as MNHEY and CDR2 as SVGAGI. The J segment lost 8 bases and the V segment lost 6 bases, leaving 2 bases of the junction unmatched.

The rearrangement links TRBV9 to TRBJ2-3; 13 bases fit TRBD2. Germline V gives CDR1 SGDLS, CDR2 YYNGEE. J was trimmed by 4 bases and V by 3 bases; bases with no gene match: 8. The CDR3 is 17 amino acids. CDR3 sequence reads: CASSGKRLAGGADTQYF. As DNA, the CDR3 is TGTGCCAGCAGCGGCAAAAGACTAGCGGGAGGAGCAGATACGCAGTATTTT.

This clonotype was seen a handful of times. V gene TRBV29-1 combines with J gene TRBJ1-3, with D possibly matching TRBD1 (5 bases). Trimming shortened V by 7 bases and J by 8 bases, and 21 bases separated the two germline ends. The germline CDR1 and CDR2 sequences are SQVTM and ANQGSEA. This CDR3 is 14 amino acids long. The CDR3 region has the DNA TGCAGCGCTAGGCCCACAGGTGGTGATCACACCATATATTTT. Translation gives CSARPTGGDHTIYF.

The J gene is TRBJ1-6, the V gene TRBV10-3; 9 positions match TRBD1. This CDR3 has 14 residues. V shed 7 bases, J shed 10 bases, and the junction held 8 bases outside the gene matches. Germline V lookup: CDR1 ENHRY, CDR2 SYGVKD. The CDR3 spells CAIKGTGRNSPLHF. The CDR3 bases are TGTGCCATCAAGGGGACAGGGAGGAACTCACCCCTCCACTTT.

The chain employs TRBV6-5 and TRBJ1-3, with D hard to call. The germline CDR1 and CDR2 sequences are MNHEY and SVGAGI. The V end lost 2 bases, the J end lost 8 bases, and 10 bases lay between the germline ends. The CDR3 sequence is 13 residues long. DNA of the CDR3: TGTGCCAGCAGTTACGAGCCGGGAGACACCATATATTTT. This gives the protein CASSYEPGDTIYF.

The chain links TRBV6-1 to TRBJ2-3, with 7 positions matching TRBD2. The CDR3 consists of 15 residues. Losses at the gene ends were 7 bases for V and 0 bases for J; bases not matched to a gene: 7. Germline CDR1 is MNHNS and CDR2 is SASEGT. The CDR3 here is CASNLAALSTDTQYF. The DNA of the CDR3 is TGTGCCAGCAACCTAGCGGCCCTGAGCACAGATACGCAGTATTTT.

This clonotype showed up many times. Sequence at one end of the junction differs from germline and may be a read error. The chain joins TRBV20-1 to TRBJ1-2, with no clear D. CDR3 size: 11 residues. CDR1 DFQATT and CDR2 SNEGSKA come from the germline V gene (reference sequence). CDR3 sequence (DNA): TGCAGTGCTAGCATAATCAGAGCGAGCGCCTTC. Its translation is CSASIIRASAF.

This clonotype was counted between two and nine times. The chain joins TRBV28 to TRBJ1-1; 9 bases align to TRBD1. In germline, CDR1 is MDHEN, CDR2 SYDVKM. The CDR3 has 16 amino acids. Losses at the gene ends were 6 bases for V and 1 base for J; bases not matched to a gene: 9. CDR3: CASRAGTGWANTEAFF. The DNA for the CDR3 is TGTGCCAGCAGGGCCGGGACAGGGTGGGCGAACACTGAAGCTTTCTTT.

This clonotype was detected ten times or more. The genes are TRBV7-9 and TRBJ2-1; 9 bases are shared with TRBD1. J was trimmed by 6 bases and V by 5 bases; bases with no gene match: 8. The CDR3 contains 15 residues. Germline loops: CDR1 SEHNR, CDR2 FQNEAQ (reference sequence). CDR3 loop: CASSIMGQGPNEQFF. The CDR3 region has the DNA TGTGCCAGCAGCATTATGGGACAGGGTCCCAATGAGCAGTTCTTC.

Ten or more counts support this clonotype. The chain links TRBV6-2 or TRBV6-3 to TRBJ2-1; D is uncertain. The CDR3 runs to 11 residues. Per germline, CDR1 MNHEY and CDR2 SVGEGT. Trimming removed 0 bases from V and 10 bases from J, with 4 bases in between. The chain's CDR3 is CASSYSKEQFF. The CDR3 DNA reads TGTGCCAGCAGTTACTCAAAAGAGCAGTTCTTC.

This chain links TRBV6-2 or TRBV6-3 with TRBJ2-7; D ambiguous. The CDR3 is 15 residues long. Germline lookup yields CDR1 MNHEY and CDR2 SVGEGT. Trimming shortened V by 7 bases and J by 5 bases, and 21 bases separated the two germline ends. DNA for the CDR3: TGTGCCAGCAAAGAGCTAGGGCCGCTCCTGAACGAGCAGTACTTC. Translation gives CASKELGPLLNEQYF.

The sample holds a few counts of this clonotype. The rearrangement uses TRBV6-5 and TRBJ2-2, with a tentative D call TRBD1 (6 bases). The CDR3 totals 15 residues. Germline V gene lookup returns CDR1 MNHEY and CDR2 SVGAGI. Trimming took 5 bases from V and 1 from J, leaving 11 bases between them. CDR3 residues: CASSRDRWNTGELFF. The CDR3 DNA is TGTGCCAGCAGTAGAGACAGGTGGAACACCGGGGAGCTGTTTTTT.

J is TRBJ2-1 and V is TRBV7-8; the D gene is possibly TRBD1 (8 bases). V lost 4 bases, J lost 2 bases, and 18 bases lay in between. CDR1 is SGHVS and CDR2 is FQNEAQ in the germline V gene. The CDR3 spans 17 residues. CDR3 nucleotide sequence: TGTGCCAGCAGCTCCGCCACAGGGGGGACTACCTACAATGAGCAGTTCTTC. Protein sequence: CASSSATGGTTYNEQFF. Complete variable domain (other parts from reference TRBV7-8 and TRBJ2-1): GAGVSQSPRYKVAKRGQDVALRCDPISGHVSLFWYQQALGQGPEFLTYFQNEAQLDKSGLPSDRFFAERPEGSVSTLKIQRTQQEDSAVYLCASSSATGGTTYNEQFFGPGTRLTVL.

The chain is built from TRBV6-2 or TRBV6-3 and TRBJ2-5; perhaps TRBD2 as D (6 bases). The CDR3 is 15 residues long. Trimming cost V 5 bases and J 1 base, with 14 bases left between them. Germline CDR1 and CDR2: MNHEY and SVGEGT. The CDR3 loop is CASSASGTLQETQYF. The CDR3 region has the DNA TGTGCCAGCAGTGCCTCCGGGACTCTCCAAGAGACCCAGTACTTC.

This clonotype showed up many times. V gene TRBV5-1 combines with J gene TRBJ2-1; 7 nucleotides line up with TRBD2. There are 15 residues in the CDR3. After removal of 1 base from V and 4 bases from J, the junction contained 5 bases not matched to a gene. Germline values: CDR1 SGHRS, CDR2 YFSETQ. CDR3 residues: CASSLSASGYNEQFF. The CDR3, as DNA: TGCGCCAGCAGCTTGTCGGCTAGCGGATACAATGAGCAGTTCTTC.

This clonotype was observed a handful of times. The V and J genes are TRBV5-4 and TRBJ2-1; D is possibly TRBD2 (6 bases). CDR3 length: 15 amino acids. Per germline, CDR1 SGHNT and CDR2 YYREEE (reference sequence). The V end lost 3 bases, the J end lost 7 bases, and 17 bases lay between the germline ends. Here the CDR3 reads CASSSPTRIWNEQFF. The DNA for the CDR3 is TGTGCCAGCAGCTCGCCGACTAGAATCTGGAATGAGCAGTTCTTC.